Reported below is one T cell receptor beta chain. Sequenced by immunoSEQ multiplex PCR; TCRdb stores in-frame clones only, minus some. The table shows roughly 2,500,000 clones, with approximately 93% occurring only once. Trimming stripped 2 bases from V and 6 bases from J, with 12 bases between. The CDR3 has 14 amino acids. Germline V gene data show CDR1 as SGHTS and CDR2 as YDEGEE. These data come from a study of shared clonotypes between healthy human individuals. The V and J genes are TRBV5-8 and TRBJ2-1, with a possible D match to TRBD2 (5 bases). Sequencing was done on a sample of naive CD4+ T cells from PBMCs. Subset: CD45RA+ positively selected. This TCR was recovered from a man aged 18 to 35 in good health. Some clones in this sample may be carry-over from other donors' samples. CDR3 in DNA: TGTGCCAGCAGCTTCCGAGACCGGGGCAATGAGCAGTTCTTC. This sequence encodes CASSFRDRGNEQFF.